This T cell receptor (beta chain) was sequenced for a study of technical replicates of blood from a few donors. The CDR3 loop spans 14 amino acids. Trimming at V came to 4 bases and at J to 6 bases, leaving 8 bases not matched to a gene. Germline V lookup: CDR1 MGHDK, CDR2 SYGVNS. Sequenced by immunoSEQ multiplex PCR; TCRdb stores in-frame clones only, minus some. Counted here are 70,000 to 85,000 clones, around 92% occurring once; the ten biggest clones make up about 0.43%. The genes are TRBV25-1 and TRBJ1-1; 7 bases map to TRBD1. This clonotype was sampled from a human donor in good health. Sequencing used T cells isolated from PBMCs. The chain's CDR3 is CASSALRQGSEAFF. In nucleotides, the CDR3 is TGTGCCAGCAGTGCCCTCAGACAGGGCTCTGAAGCTTTCTTT.